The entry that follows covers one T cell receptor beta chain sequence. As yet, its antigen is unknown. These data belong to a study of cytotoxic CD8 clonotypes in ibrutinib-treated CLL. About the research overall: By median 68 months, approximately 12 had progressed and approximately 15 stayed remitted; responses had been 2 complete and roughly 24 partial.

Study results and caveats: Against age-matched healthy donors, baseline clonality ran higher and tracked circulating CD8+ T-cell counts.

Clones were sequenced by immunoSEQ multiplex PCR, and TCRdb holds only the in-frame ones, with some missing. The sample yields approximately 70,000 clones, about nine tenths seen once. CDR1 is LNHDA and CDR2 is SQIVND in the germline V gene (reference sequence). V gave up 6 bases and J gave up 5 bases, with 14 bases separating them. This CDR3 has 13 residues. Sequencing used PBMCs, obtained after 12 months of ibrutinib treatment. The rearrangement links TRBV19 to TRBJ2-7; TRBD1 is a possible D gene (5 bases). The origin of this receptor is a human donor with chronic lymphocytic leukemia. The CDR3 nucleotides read TGTGCCAGTAGCGTCTTGGCAGGGCACGAGCAGTACTTC. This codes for CASSVLAGHEQYF.